This TCR beta chain was sequenced in a study of technical replicates of blood from four donors. This clone was seen a single time. TCRdb keeps only in-frame clones here, not all; method: immunoSEQ multiplex PCR. This table has 70,000 to 95,000 clones, around 96% appearing once. The germline CDR1 and CDR2 sequences are SGHNT and YENEEA. V was shortened by 4 bases and J by 6 bases, with 15 bases between the two germline ends. This CDR3 is 15 amino acids long. This clonotype was obtained from a human donor in good health. The sequenced sample was T cells isolated from PBMCs. The chain links TRBV11-3 to TRBJ2-2; a possible D gene is TRBD2 (6 bases). The CDR3 loop reads CASSSYTSYPGELFF. The CDR3 region has the DNA TGTGCCAGCAGCTCCTACACTAGCTACCCCGGGGAGCTGTTTTTT.